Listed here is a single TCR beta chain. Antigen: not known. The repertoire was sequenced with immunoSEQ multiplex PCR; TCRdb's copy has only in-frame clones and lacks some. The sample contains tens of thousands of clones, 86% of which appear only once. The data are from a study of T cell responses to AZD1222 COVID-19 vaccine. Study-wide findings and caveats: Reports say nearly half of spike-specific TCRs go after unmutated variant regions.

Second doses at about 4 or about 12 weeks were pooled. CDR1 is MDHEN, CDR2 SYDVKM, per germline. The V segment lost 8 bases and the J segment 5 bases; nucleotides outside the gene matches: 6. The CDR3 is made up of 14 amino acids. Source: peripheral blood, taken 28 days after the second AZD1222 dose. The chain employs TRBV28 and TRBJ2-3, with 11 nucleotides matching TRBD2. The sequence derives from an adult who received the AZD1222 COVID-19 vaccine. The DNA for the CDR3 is TGTGCCAGCGTTAGCGGGGGGGCTATAGATACGCAGTATTTT. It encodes CASVSGGAIDTQYF.